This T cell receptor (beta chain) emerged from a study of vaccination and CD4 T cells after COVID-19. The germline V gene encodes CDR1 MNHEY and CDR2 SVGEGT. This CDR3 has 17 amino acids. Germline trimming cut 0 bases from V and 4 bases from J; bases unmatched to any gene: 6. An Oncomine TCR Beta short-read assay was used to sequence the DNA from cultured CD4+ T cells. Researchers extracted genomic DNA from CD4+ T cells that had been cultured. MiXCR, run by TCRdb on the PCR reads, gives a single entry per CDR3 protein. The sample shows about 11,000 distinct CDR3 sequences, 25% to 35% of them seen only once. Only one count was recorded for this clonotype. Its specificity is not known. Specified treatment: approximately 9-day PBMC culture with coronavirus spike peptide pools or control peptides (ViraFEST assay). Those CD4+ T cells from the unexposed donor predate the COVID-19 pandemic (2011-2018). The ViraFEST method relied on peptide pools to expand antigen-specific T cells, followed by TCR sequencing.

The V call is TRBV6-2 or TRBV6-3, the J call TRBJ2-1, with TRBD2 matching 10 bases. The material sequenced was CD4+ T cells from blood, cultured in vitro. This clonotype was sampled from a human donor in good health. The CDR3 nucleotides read TGTGCCAGCAGTTACTCTCCTAGCGGGAGACATTACAATGAGCAGTTCTTC. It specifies CASSYSPSGRHYNEQFF.